The clone carrying this T cell receptor beta chain showed up many times. Its antigen is unidentified. This entry comes from a study of T cells in Graves' hyperthyroidism and ophthalmopathy. This CDR3 comprises 14 residues. Germline lookup yields CDR1 ENHRY and CDR2 SYGVKD. Trimming shortened V by 0 bases and J by 5 bases, and 7 bases separated the two germline ends. Patients were excluded because of uncontrolled infection, other autoimmune disease, pregnancy or lactation. Diagnosis rested on symptoms, serum thyroxine and TRAb, thyroid ultrasound, and orbital computed tomography. Findings of the study overall: Ophthalmopathy, which appeared later, was predicted by the model a median about 6 months before onset. Researchers found most expanded thyroid clonotypes above 0.001 in blood as well.

Regions amplified from RNA transcripts were the TCR beta CDR3 regions. During a first-round RT-PCR of the TCR CDR3, the HTBI primer set was used. MiXCR was run by TCRdb on the multiplex PCR reads, yielding one entry per CDR3 protein. The sample has 450,000 to 700,000 distinct CDR3 sequences, roughly 46% seen once; the top ten hold around 20%. The receptor was derived from an adult woman with Graves' disease, either hyperthyroidism or ophthalmopathy (not recorded which). The sequencing sample was made of peripheral blood or thyroid tissue (not recorded which). The chain carries TRBV10-3 and TRBJ1-4; D not resolved. CDR3 sequence (DNA): TGTGCCATCAGTGAGTCTCTTACCAATGAAAAACTGTTTTTT. Amino acids: CAISESLTNEKLFF.